This is a list of T cell receptor beta chains from one sample in a study of blood T cell repertoires in COVID-19. Using immunoSEQ multiplex PCR, the repertoire was profiled, and TCRdb retains in-frame clones only, with some absent. The profile covers approximately 380,000 clones, with 80% to 95% appearing a single time and over 0.7% taken by the ten largest. Sequencing was carried out using PBMCs or T cells enriched from blood (not recorded which). These receptors all stem from a woman aged 40 to 50 who had been exposed to COVID-19. Both conserved end residues are part of each CDR3. The order of the fields is D gene, V gene, J gene, clone size, CDR3 DNA, CDR3 protein. A D gene is named only where the DNA matches it firmly. Expanded clones are given a class, and other clones once, few, many or no size at all.

TRBD2	TRBV6-5	TRBJ2-3	-	TGTGCCAGCAGAAGGGCGGGAGAGTCCGATACGCAGTATTTT	CASRRAGESDTQYF
-	TRBV19	TRBJ1-2	-	TGTGCCAGTAGTATAGCAGGAGGTTATGGCTACACCTTC	CASSIAGGYGYTF
TRBD1	TRBV7-9	TRBJ1-4	-	TGTGCCAGCAGCCCGTGGGGACAGGTTAATGAAAAACTGTTTTTT	CASSPWGQVNEKLFF
TRBD1	TRBV7-9	TRBJ2-7	-	TGTGCCAGCAGTCACCCGGGACAGGGGTTATACGAGCAGTACTTC	CASSHPGQGLYEQYF
-	TRBV24-1	TRBJ2-1	-	TGTGCCACCAGTGATTCCCGGGACAAGGCTGAGCAGTTCTTC	CATSDSRDKAEQFF
-	TRBV6-6	TRBJ1-3	-	TGTGCCAGCAGTGTCAAGGGAGGCGGGCACACCATATATTTT	CASSVKGGGHTIYF
-	TRBV18	TRBJ1-2	-	TGTGCCAGCTCACCACCGTTTAAGGCAGCCGGGGACTATGGCTACACCTTC	CASSPPFKAAGDYGYTF
-	TRBV2	TRBJ1-2	-	TGTGCCAGCAGTGAACTGGGCCAGGGATATGGCTACACCTTC	CASSELGQGYGYTF
-	TRBV27	TRBJ1-1	-	TGTGCCAGCAGTTGGCAGGGATCTTCGAACACTGAAGCTTTCTTT	CASSWQGSSNTEAFF
-	TRBV30	TRBJ1-3	-	TGTGCCTGGAGTACAGGACAGATCGAGTCTGGAAACACCATATATTTT	CAWSTGQIESGNTIYF
TRBD2	TRBV6-5	TRBJ2-7	-	TGTGCCAGCAGTTACTCGAGGACTAGCGGGAGTCGGGGGCAGTACTTC	CASSYSRTSGSRGQYF
TRBD2	TRBV15	TRBJ2-7	-	TGTGCCACCAGCAGAGAGCGGGGGGCCTACGAGCAGTACTTC	CATSRERGAYEQYF
TRBD1	TRBV5-1	TRBJ1-6	-	TGCGCCAGCAGCCCGGACAGGGGGAATTCACCCCTCCACTTT	CASSPDRGNSPLHF
-	TRBV7-9	TRBJ1-1	-	TGTGCCAGCAGCTTATTAAGCAGGGAAGCTTTCTTT	CASSLLSREAFF
-	TRBV12-3/TRBV12-4	TRBJ2-3	-	TGTGCCAGCAGTGACAGAGCCACAGATACGCAGTATTTT	CASSDRATDTQYF
TRBD2	TRBV5-5	TRBJ2-2	-	TGTGCCAGCAGCTTTGACCCCAGCGGGGCCGGGGAGCTGTTTTTT	CASSFDPSGAGELFF
-	TRBV27	TRBJ2-7	-	TGTGCCAGCAGTTTAATTCCCCCTTTGGGCACCTACGAGCAGTACTTC	CASSLIPPLGTYEQYF
-	TRBV5-1	TRBJ2-7	-	TGCGCCAGCAGCTTGTTGCAGGGTCCCTACGAGCAGTACTTC	CASSLLQGPYEQYF
-	TRBV27	TRBJ1-1	-	TGTGCCAGCAGAATCCGGACAACCGACACTGAAGCTTTCTTT	CASRIRTTDTEAFF
TRBD1	TRBV19	TRBJ1-1	-	TGTGCCAGTAGGAGGACAGGGGCTGCCACTGAAGCTTTCTTT	CASRRTGAATEAFF
TRBD1	TRBV27	TRBJ1-1	-	TGTGCCAGCAGTAGGACAGGGGGGCACACTGAAGCTTTCTTT	CASSRTGGHTEAFF
TRBD1	TRBV9	TRBJ2-5	-	TGTGCCAGCAGCCCGGACAGGGGACAACAAGAGACCCAGTACTTC	CASSPDRGQQETQYF
TRBD1	TRBV5-1	TRBJ1-1	-	TGCGCCAGCAGCTTGTGGACAGGGACGAACACTGAAGCTTTCTTT	CASSLWTGTNTEAFF
TRBD1	TRBV7-8	TRBJ1-5	-	TGTGCCAGCAGCAGGACAGGTAGCAATCAGCCCCAGCATTTT	CASSRTGSNQPQHF
-	TRBV19	TRBJ2-7	few	TGTGCCAGTAGTATAGTGGTGAGTGGGGCCAGCGAGCAGTACTTC	CASSIVVSGASEQYF
-	TRBV7-9	TRBJ1-6	-	TGTGCCAGCAGCTTAGCGCAGAGACAAAATTCACCCCTCCACTTT	CASSLAQRQNSPLHF
TRBD1	TRBV5-8	TRBJ1-1	-	TGTGCCAGCAGCTTGGACAGGGGATTCGTGAGCACTGAAGCTTTCTTT	CASSLDRGFVSTEAFF
-	TRBV3-1/TRBV3-2	TRBJ1-1	-	TGTGCCAGCAGCCCCTTCAGGCAGGGTAGCACTGAAGCTTTCTTT	CASSPFRQGSTEAFF
TRBD2	TRBV5-6	TRBJ2-1	-	TGTGCCAGCAGGTACAGCGGGGGGGCCTATGAGCAGTTCTTC	CASRYSGGAYEQFF
-	TRBV10-1	TRBJ1-2	-	TGCGCCAGCACTACAGGAGTTTGGTATGGCTACACCTTC	CASTTGVWYGYTF
TRBD2	TRBV7-6	TRBJ2-1	-	TGTGCCAGCAGCCTCGTGGGACTAGCGGAGAATGAGCAGTTCTTC	CASSLVGLAENEQFF
-	TRBV23-1	TRBJ2-7	few	TGCGCCAGCAGTCAATCGAAGGTCTCGACAGTGGCCGGCTACGAGCAGTACTTC	CASSQSKVSTVAGYEQYF
TRBD1	TRBV5-5	TRBJ1-2	-	TGTGCCAGCAGCTTGGGCTCAAGGGGGACAGGCTCTTTTGGCTACACCTTC	CASSLGSRGTGSFGYTF
-	TRBV30	TRBJ1-2	-	TGTGCCTGGAGTGTAAGCAATTCCTATGGCTACACCTTC	CAWSVSNSYGYTF
-	TRBV15	TRBJ2-3	-	TGTGCCACCGAGGACACCCGCACAGATACGCAGTATTTT	CATEDTRTDTQYF